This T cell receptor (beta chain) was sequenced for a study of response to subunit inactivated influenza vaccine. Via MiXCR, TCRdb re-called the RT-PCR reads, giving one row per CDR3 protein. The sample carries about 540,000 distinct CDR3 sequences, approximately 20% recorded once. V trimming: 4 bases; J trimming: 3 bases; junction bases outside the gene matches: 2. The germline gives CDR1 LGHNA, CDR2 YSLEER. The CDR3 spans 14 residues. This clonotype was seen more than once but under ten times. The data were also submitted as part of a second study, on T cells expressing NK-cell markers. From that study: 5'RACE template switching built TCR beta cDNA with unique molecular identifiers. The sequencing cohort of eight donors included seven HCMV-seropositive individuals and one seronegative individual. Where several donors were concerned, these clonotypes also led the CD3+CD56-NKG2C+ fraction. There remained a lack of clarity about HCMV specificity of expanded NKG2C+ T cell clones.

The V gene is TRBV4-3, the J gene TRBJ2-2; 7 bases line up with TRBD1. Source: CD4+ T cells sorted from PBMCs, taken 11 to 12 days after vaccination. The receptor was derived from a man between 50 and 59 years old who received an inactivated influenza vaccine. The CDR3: CASSPDRHTGELFF. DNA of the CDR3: TGCGCCAGCAGCCCGGACAGGCACACCGGGGAGCTGTTTTTT.